Presented here are 23 T cell receptor beta chains from one specimen sequenced in a study of blood T cell repertoires in COVID-19. The repertoire was sequenced with immunoSEQ multiplex PCR; TCRdb's copy has only in-frame clones and lacks some. The sample yields 270,000 or so clones, 85% to 90% seen once. What was sequenced was peripheral blood. These receptor sequences come from a middle-aged woman who had recovered from COVID-19.

The gene calls are TRBV6-2 or TRBV6-3 and TRBJ2-7; 7 bases align to TRBD2. V was pared by 2 bases and J by 0 bases, with 10 bases of the junction left unmatched. Germline loops: CDR1 MNHEY, CDR2 SVGEGT. This CDR3 comprises 17 residues. The CDR3 nucleotides are TGTGCCAGCAGTTACCGCAACCCGGGGACTACCTCCTACGAGCAGTACGTC. Translated, it gives CASSYRNPGTTSYEQYV.

The chain carries TRBV6-5 and TRBJ2-3; no firm D call. CDR1 is MNHEY and CDR2 is SVGAGI in the germline V gene. There are 15 residues in the CDR3. Trimming cost V 6 bases and J 0 bases, with 13 bases left between them. In DNA, the CDR3 is TGTGCCAGCAGACCTAGAGGAACTAGCACAGATACGCAGTATTTT. Protein product: CASRPRGTSTDTQYF.

This rearrangement joins TRBV24-1 to TRBJ2-1; D unresolved. The germline V and J ends were trimmed by 4 bases and 8 bases, with 11 bases remaining between them. The CDR3 length is 13 residues. CDR1 is KGHDR, CDR2 SFDVKD, per germline. The CDR3 DNA reads TGTGCCACCAGTGACCCTACTCCGGATGAGCAGTTCTTC. Protein: CATSDPTPDEQFF.

The chain has TRBV6-5 and TRBJ1-2; TRBD1 might be the D (5 bases). CDR3 size: 14 residues. V shed 8 bases and J shed 2 bases, with 15 bases lying between them. The V gene's germline CDR1 is MNHEY and CDR2 SVGAGI. CDR3 nucleotides: TGTGCCAGCTGGCAGGGAGGGCTAAACTATGGCTACACCTTC. Its translation: CASWQGGLNYGYTF.

V and J are TRBV7-9 and TRBJ2-5; D not resolved. The CDR3 length is 14 residues. Trimming removed 1 base from V and 5 bases from J, with 11 bases in between. Germline V CDR1 and CDR2: SEHNR, FQNEAQ (reference sequence). CDR3 nucleotide sequence: TGTGCCAGCAGCTTAGGATCAGTGGTCGAGACCCAGTACTTC. This encodes CASSLGSVVETQYF.

The chain links TRBV11-2 to TRBJ1-1; D is ambiguous. Between the trimmed V and J ends, which lost 8 bases and 2 bases, there was a span of 9 bases. CDR3 length equals 12 residues. Germline CDR1 SGHAT, CDR2 FQNNGV. CDR3: CASGLRNTEAFF. CDR3 nucleotide sequence: TGTGCCAGCGGCCTCAGAAACACTGAAGCTTTCTTT.

The chain uses TRBV23-1 and TRBJ2-7; D might be TRBD1 (7 bases). TRBV23-1 is given ORF status, its function remaining uncertain. The CDR3 spans 15 residues. V lost 7 bases to trimming and J lost 0 bases, with 16 bases between them. CDR3 bases: TGCGCCAGCACAGGGGGGAAGGAAAACTCCTACGAGCAGTACTTC. Protein sequence: CASTGGKENSYEQYF.

The rearrangement uses TRBV5-1 and TRBJ2-3; D gene uncertain. The CDR3 loop spans 16 amino acids. Trimming removed 0 bases at V and 0 bases at J, with 11 bases between. The V gene's germline CDR1 is SGHRS and CDR2 YFSETQ. CDR3 protein: CASSLGRSASTDTQYF. As DNA, the CDR3 is TGCGCCAGCAGCTTGGGCCGCAGCGCTAGCACAGATACGCAGTATTTT.

The chain recombines TRBV9 with TRBJ2-3, with D perhaps TRBD1 (5 bases). The germline V gene has CDR1 SGDLS and CDR2 YYNGEE. This CDR3 has 15 amino acids. The germline V and J ends were trimmed by 0 bases and 2 bases, with 10 bases remaining between them. The CDR3 nucleotides read TGTGCCAGCAGCGTAGTGGCAGGGCTCACAGATACGCAGTATTTT. Translation gives CASSVVAGLTDTQYF.

CDR3 residues: CASSPKAASGRSYEQYV. DNA for the CDR3: TGTGCCAGCAGTCCCAAGGCGGCTAGCGGGAGAAGCTACGAGCAGTACGTC. The rearrangement uses TRBV3-1 (or the pseudogene TRBV3-2) and TRBJ2-7, with TRBD2 matching over 10 bases. CDR3 length: 17 residues. V shed 6 bases and J 3 bases; nucleotides not matched to a gene: 14. The germline gives CDR1 LGHDT, CDR2 YNNKEL (reference sequence).

This sequence joins TRBV19 and TRBJ2-2; D perhaps matches TRBD2 (6 bases). V lost 5 bases and J lost 5, with 15 bases in between. Germline-derived CDR1 and CDR2 are LNHDA and SQIVND (reference sequence). The CDR3 covers 15 residues. CDR3 nucleotides: TGTGCCAGTAGTGGTACCGGGAGAGGGACCGGGGAGCTGTTTTTT. As protein: CASSGTGRGTGELFF. Filled out from reference TRBV19 and TRBJ2-2, the complete variable domain reads DGGITQSPKYLFRKEGQNVTLSCEQNLNHDAMYWYRQDPGQGLRLIYYSQIVNDFQKGDIAEGYSVSREKKESFPLTVTSAQKNPTAFYLCASSGTGRGTGELFFGEGSRLTVL.

The chain links TRBV10-2 to TRBJ1-1, with D possibly being TRBD1 (6 bases). CDR3 length equals 15 residues. Germline V gives CDR1 WSHSY, CDR2 SAAADI. V dropped 0 bases and J dropped 4 bases, with 12 bases sitting between them. CDR3 nucleotide sequence: TGCGCCAGCAGTGAGTCAAAGGGGGTTGGCACTGAAGCTTTCTTT. As protein: CASSESKGVGTEAFF.

The chain uses TRBV2 and TRBJ1-1, with D uncertain. CDR3 length: 15 amino acids. Germline assignment: CDR1 SNHLY and CDR2 FYNNEI. The V end lost 7 bases, the J end lost 1 base, and 16 bases lay between the germline ends. CDR3 residues: CASIRAAAENTEAFF. CDR3 coding DNA: TGTGCCAGCATCAGAGCGGCAGCTGAGAACACTGAAGCTTTCTTT.

This clone occurred once. The chain carries TRBV2 and TRBJ2-7, with 10 bases matching TRBD2. Germline V CDR1 and CDR2: SNHLY, FYNNEI. Trimming at V came to 6 bases and at J to 6 bases, leaving 8 bases not matched to a gene. The CDR3 covers 14 residues. CDR3 sequence (DNA): TGTGCCAGCAGAGGGACTAGCGAGTCGGGCGAGCAGTACGTC. This translates into CASRGTSESGEQYV.

The rearrangement uses TRBV29-1 and TRBJ2-1; the D gene is possibly TRBD2 (5 bases). CDR3 size: 11 residues. V lost 7 bases, J lost 4 bases, and 8 bases lay in between. CDR1 SQVTM and CDR2 ANQGSEA come from the germline V gene. In nucleotides, the CDR3 is TGCAGCGGGACTGATTACAATGAGCAGTTCTTC. It translates to CSGTDYNEQFF.

The chain uses TRBV12-3 or TRBV12-4 and TRBJ1-1; tentatively, D is TRBD1 (5 bases). This CDR3 comprises 13 residues. V gave up 4 bases and J gave up 6 bases, with 12 bases separating them. In nucleotides, the CDR3 is TGTGCCAGCAGTTCTAACAGGTCCCCTGAAGCTTTCTTT. Translating gives CASSSNRSPEAFF.

The chain is built from TRBV12-5 and TRBJ1-6; no reliable D call. V shed 3 bases and J shed 13 bases, with 13 bases lying between them. Per the germline V gene, CDR1 is LGHNT and CDR2 is FRNRAP. The CDR3 spans 13 residues. The CDR3 protein is CASGFEEWAPLHF. CDR3 in DNA: TGTGCTAGTGGTTTCGAAGAGTGGGCGCCCCTCCACTTT.

This sequence joins TRBV6-2 or TRBV6-3 and TRBJ2-5; TRBD1 matches at 9 bases. V lost 4 bases to trimming and J lost 7 bases; unmatched junction nucleotides: 7. CDR1 and CDR2 from the germline V gene are MNHEY and SVGEGT. The CDR3 is 14 residues long. CDR3 bases: TGTGCCAGCAGTTTCTCAGGGACAGGGTCGACCCAGTACTTC. Encoded protein: CASSFSGTGSTQYF.

This clone has just one count. The chain recombines TRBV7-3 with TRBJ1-4; D remains unclear. Trimming removed 1 base from V and 10 bases from J, with 10 bases in between. CDR3 length: 13 residues. In germline, CDR1 is SGHTA, CDR2 FQGTGA. DNA for the CDR3: TGTGCCAGCAGCTTAATATCTGGCGGAAAACTGTTTTTT. Amino acids: CASSLISGGKLFF.

The J gene is TRBJ2-3, the V gene TRBV5-1; 7 nucleotides match TRBD2. The ends lost 0 bases at V and 0 bases at J; junction bases unmatched: 10. Germline CDR1 reads SGHRS; CDR2 reads YFSETQ. The CDR3 is made up of 18 amino acids. Written as DNA, the CDR3 is TGCGCCAGCAGCTTGGCAGGGAGGGCCGATCTTAGCACAGATACGCAGTATTTT. Residues: CASSLAGRADLSTDTQYF.

The CDR3 nucleotides are TGTGCCAGCAGCCCCCGACCTACTAGCGTAAGTAGTACCTACGAGCAGTACGTC. Its translation: CASSPRPTSVSSTYEQYV. The chain recombines TRBV27 with TRBJ2-7, with 7 bases fitting TRBD2. V lost 6 bases and J lost 2; bases outside the gene matches: 19. The CDR3 contains 18 residues. The V gene's germline CDR1 is MNHEY and CDR2 SMNVEV (reference sequence).

This chain uses TRBV15 with TRBJ1-1; D call uncertain. The CDR3 loop spans 16 amino acids. Trimming left V 0 bases short and J 4 bases short, with 15 bases between. Germline V CDR1 and CDR2: LNHNV, YYDKDF (reference sequence). The CDR3: CATSRDLGLEGTEAFF. CDR3 nucleotides: TGTGCCACCAGCAGAGATCTGGGCCTGGAGGGCACTGAAGCTTTCTTT.

This clone is a singleton in its sample. The V call is TRBV3-1 (or the pseudogene TRBV3-2), the J call TRBJ1-6; 8 nucleotides agree with TRBD1. Germline-derived CDR1 and CDR2 are LGHDT and YNNKEL (reference sequence). Unmatched junction bases numbered 13, after V lost 4 bases and J lost 14 bases. This CDR3 comprises 15 residues. The CDR3 protein is CASSRTGTGFLALHF. The CDR3 DNA reads TGTGCCAGCAGCCGGACCGGGACAGGATTTTTGGCCCTCCACTTT.